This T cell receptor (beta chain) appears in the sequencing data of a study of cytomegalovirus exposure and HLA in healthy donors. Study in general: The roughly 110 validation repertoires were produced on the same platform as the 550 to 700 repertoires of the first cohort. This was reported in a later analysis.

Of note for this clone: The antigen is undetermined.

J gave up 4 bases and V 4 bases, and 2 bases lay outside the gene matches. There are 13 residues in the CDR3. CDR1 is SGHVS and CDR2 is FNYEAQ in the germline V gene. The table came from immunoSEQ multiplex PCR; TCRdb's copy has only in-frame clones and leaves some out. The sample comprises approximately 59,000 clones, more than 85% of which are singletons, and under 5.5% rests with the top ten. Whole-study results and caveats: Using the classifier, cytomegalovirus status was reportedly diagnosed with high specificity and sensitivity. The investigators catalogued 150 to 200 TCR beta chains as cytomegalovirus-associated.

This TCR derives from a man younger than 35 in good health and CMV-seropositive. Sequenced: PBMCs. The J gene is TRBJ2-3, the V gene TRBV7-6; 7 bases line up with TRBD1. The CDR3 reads CASSSTGSDTQYF. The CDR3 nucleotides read TGTGCCAGCAGCTCGACAGGGTCAGATACGCAGTATTTT.